This T cell receptor beta chain was retrieved from a study of T cell repertoires in cytomegalovirus infection. Study conclusions and caveats: CMV carriers having the relevant HLA were flagged by cumulative public TCR beta family frequency.

Germline CDR1 and CDR2: MDHEN and SYDVKM. The CDR3 is 14 residues long. The V segment lost 3 bases and the J segment 2 bases; nucleotides outside the gene matches: 3. TCRdb re-called the reads with MiXCR, one entry per CDR3 protein. The sample consists of 480,000 or so distinct CDR3 sequences, approximately 11% of them appearing once. The table lists this clonotype with a few counts. The antigen is undetermined. The chain uses TRBV28 and TRBJ2-7; the match to TRBD1 covers 8 bases. The receptor was derived from a human donor in good health (CMV status not recorded). Some clones in this sample may be carry-over from other donors' samples. The sequenced sample consisted of PBMCs. CDR3 bases: TGTGCCAGCAGTTTCCAGGGGGCAGCCTACGAGCAGTACTTC. Residues: CASSFQGAAYEQYF.